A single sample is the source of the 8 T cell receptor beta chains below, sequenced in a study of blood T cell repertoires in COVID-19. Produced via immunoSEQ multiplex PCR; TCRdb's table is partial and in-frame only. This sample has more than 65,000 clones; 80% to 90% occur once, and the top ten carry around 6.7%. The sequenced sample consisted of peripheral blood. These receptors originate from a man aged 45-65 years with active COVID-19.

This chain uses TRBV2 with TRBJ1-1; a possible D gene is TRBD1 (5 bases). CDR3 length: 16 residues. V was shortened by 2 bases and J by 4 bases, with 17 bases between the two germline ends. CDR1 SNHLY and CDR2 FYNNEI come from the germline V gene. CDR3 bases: TGTGCCAGCAGTGAAAGATCGCTTCCGGGGGGCACTGAAGCTTTCTTT. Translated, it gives CASSERSLPGGTEAFF. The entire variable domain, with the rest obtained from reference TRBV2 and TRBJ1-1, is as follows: EPEVTQTPSHQVTQMGQEVILRCVPISNHLYFYWYRQILGQKVEFLVSFYNNEISEKSEIFDDQFSVERPDGSNFTLKIRSTKLEDSAMYFCASSERSLPGGTEAFFGQGTRLTVV.

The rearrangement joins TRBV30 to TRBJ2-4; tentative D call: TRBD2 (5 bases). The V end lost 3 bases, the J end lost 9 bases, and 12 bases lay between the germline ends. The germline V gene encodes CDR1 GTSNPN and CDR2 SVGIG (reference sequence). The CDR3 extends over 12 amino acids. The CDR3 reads CAWSRRQSIQYF. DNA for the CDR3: TGTGCCTGGAGCCGGAGGCAAAGCATTCAGTACTTC.

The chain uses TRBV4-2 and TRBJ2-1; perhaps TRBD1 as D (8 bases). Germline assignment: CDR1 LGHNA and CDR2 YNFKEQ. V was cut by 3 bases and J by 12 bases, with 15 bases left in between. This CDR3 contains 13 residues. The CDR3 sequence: CASSHSGGTGQFF. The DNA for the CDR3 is TGTGCCAGCAGCCATTCCGGGGGGACAGGGCAGTTCTTC.

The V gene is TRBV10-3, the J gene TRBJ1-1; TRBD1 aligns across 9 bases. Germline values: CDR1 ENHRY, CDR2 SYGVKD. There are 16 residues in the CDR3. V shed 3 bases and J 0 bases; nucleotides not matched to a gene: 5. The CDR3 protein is CAISEGTGKMNTEAFF. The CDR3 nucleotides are TGTGCCATCAGTGAAGGGACAGGGAAGATGAACACTGAAGCTTTCTTT.

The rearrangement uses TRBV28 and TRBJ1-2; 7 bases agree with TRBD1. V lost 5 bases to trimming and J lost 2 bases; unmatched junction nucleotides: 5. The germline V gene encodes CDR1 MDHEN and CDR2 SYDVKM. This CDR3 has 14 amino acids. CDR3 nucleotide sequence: TGTGCCAGCAGTCAGACAGGGTCAAACTATGGCTACACCTTC. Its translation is CASSQTGSNYGYTF.

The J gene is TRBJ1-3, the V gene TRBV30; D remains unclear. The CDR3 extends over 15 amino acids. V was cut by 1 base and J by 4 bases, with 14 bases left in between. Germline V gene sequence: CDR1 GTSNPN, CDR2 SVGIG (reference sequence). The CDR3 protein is CAWSAYSTGGNTIYF. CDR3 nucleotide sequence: TGTGCCTGGAGTGCCTATTCGACGGGAGGAAACACCATATATTTT.

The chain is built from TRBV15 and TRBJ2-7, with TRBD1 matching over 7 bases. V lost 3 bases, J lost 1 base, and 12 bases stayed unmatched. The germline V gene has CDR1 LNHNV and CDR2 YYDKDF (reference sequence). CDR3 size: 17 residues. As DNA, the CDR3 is TGTGCCACCAGCAGGGGAAAAGACAGGGAGTCTTCCTACGAGCAGTACTTC. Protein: CATSRGKDRESSYEQYF.

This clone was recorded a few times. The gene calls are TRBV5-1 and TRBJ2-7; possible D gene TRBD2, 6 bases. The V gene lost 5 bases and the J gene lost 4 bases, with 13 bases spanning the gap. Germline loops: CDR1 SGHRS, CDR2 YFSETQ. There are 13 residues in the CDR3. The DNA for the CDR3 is TGCGCCAGCAGAGAGCCTAGCGTGTACGAGCAGTACTTC. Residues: CASREPSVYEQYF.